This T cell receptor beta chain derives from a study of Ad26.COV2.S vaccination and SARS-CoV-2 variants (dated by TCRdb to about 2021). With regard to the full study: Donors in the vaccine arm were drawn from COV1001, a multicentre, randomized, double-blind, placebo-controlled phase I-IIa trial testing Ad26.COV2.S in healthy adults. Ad26.COV2.S was given intramuscularly at 5x10^10 or 1x10^11 viral particles, as a single shot or as two shots 56 days apart. Sequencing of the TCRbeta repertoire served to evaluate the specificity and breadth of SARS-CoV-2-reactive T cell receptors following Ad26.COV2.S vaccination. A total of roughly 32 samples were included in the TCR-sequenced set, comprising around 20 Ad26.COV2.S vaccine recipients, 5 placebo recipients and 8 SARS-CoV-2 convalescent individuals. Trial participants were randomized into five groups of five, in which low-dose or high-dose Ad26.COV2.S was given once or twice, or placebo was given on both occasions. Investigators remained blinded to trial group allocation during experiments and outcome assessment.

What the authors observed across the whole study: After vaccination, substantial breadth of spike-specific CD8+ and CD4+ T cell responses was reported. Spike-specific TCR breadth was higher in Ad26.COV2.S recipients than in placebo recipients (P = 0.0014). It was noted by the authors that total T cell responses may have been underestimated by the TCR breadth and depth analyses. The study was not powered for comparison of responses between vaccine doses or regimens. Vaccine and placebo recipients had comparable non-spike TCR breadth, which fits with the vaccine containing only spike.

On this clone: No cognate antigen has been identified for it. Within one base of it there is no much larger clone, and no base qualities were kept.

Sample treatment or condition, as interpreted from the label and publication: roughly 19 received Ad26.COV2.S at low or high dose, single or two shots; roughly five received placebo; per-sample allocation not given. For vaccine and placebo recipients, the sequenced repertoires came from samples collected on day 63 after the first injection. Cohort 1b enrolled some 25 adults aged 18-55 years at a single site in Boston, USA, between 29 July and 7 August 2020. Ad26.COV2.S consisted of a replication-incompetent adenovirus type 26 vector by which a prefusion-stabilized SARS-CoV-2 spike protein from the original Wuhan strain was expressed. V lost 6 bases and J lost 4 bases; the stretch between them is 15 bases long. Via the germline V gene (reference sequence), CDR1 is LNHDA and CDR2 SQIVND. The CDR3 starts with the cysteine, ends with the phenylalanine, and has 14 residues. Left in the record is the CDR3 DNA by itself, 42 bases read in frame from the first base.

The immunoSEQ Assay was used to sequence TCRbeta CDR3 regions. After extraction, genomic DNA underwent amplification by bias-controlled multiplex PCR, followed by high-throughput sequencing. As for the authors' bioinformatics: To quantify the absolute abundance of every unique TCRbeta CDR3 region, sequences were collapsed and filtered. T cell fraction was estimated by normalizing TCRbeta template counts to usable DNA, with usable DNA measured through amplification of reference genes found in all nucleated cells. Repertoire TCRs were annotated as SARS-CoV-2-specific when V gene, CDR3 amino acid sequence and J gene were exactly matched to a known reactive TCR set. The reference SARS-CoV-2 TCR set was obtained from MIRA and was filtered for enrichment in COVID-19-positive ImmuneCODE repertoires, whereby public or cross-reactive TCRs were removed. Using the MIRA antigens, annotated TCRs were further analysed by specific ORF or by position within an ORF. Breadth was defined as the number of annotated unique rearrangements divided by the total number of unique productive rearrangements, and depth was defined as the summed frequency of the annotated unique rearrangements. Group comparisons of TCR breadth used two-sided Wilcoxon rank-sum tests. TCRdb holds this immuneACCESS table with in-frame rearrangements only. Some clones are missing; in checked studies, unresolved V genes explain under half, and the rest has no known cause. V and J calls plus clone size are reproduced from that table; the DNA served to infer D and trimming. For this sample there are roughly 500,000 clones; around 90% appear just once. The ten largest make up 13% of the sample.

This sequence was found in a person between 18 and 59 years old who received the Ad26.COV2.S COVID-19 vaccine or a placebo. Sequencing used peripheral blood, obtained in a trial of Ad26.COV2.S vaccine versus placebo. The sequence joins TRBV19 to TRBJ1-1; too little of a D gene remains to name it. CDR3 protein: CASSPGREFTEAFF. The sequenced DNA: TGTGCCAGTAGCCCCGGGAGAGAGTTCACTGAAGCTTTCTTT.